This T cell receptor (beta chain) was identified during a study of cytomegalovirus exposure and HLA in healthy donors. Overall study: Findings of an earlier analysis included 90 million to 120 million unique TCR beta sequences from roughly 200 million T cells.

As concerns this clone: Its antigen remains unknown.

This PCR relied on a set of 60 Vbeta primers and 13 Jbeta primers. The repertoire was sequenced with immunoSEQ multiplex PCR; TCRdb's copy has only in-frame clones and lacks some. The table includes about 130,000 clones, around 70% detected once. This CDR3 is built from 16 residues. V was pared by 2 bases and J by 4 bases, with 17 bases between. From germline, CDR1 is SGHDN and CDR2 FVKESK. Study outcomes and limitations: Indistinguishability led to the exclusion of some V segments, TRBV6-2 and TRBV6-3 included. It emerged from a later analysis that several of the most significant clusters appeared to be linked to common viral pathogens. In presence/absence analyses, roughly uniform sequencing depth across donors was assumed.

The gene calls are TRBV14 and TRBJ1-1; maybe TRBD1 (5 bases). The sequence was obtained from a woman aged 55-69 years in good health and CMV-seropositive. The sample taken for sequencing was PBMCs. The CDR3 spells CASSQLERQRSTEAFF. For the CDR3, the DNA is TGTGCCAGCAGCCAATTGGAGCGACAGAGGAGCACTGAAGCTTTCTTT.